This TCR beta chain stems from a study of vaccination effects on CD4 cells after COVID-19. Across the whole study: As their vaccination, participants received two doses of either BNT162b2 or mRNA-1273.

The V end was cut by 5 bases, the J end by 1 base, with 11 bases between. The CDR3 spans 15 residues. Germline V gives CDR1 ENHRY, CDR2 SYGVKD. Upon completion of 10 days in culture, CD4+ T cells were isolated. Both day 3 and day 7 saw half the medium replaced with IL-2 medium. TCRdb's table, derived via immunoSEQ multiplex PCR, lists solely in-frame clones and lacks some. The sample gives 37,000 or so clones, 65% to 85% of which show up once; 3% is in the top ten. Notes on this clone: Its specificity is not known.

This chain links TRBV10-3 with TRBJ2-2; D is perhaps TRBD1 or TRBD2 (6 bases each). This TCR was recovered from a human donor who received a COVID-19 vaccine. Specimen: CD4+ T cells from PBMCs cultured without peptide, collected before COVID-19 vaccination. CDR3 amino acids: CAISLGGLNTGELFF. The CDR3 bases are TGTGCCATCAGTCTCGGGGGCTTGAACACCGGGGAGCTGTTTTTT.